The clone carrying this TCR beta chain was counted many times. Antigen unknown. The sample comes from a study of T cells in Graves' hyperthyroidism and ophthalmopathy. Notes on the study in general: Researchers report that a 13 V-J model separated ophthalmopathy from stable hyperthyroidism.

The investigators amplified TCR beta CDR3 regions from RNA transcripts. HTBI primers were the set used in a first-round RT-PCR of the TCR CDR3. TCRdb itself ran the multiplex PCR reads through MiXCR, one entry per CDR3 protein. The repertoire includes around 440,000 distinct CDR3 sequences, more than 15% of them detected once, and 7.5% to 9% sits in the top ten. PBMCs were sourced from approximately 10 ml fresh peripheral blood. The CDR3 spans 13 residues. The V gene lost 7 bases and the J gene lost 4 bases, with 13 bases spanning the gap. Germline V gene data show CDR1 as MNHNS and CDR2 as SASEGT. This chain connects TRBV6-1 to TRBJ1-2, with D hard to call. The sample comprised blood. The source is a woman between 18 and 29 years old with Graves' hyperthyroidism. In nucleotides, the CDR3 is TGTGCCAGCATCCCCCGGGGTCTCTATGGCTACACCTTC. It codes for CASIPRGLYGYTF.